The TCR beta chain under discussion was sequenced for a study of T cells in women clearing cervical HPV infection. For this clone: The sequence runs out 3 residues before the end of the CDR3; the remainder is reconstructed from the germline J gene.

Germline V gene sequence: CDR1 LNHDA, CDR2 SQIVND (reference sequence). The CDR3 is 17 amino acids. V lost 4 bases, J lost 1 base, and 18 bases lay in between. Data came from immunoSEQ multiplex PCR; TCRdb stores just in-frame clones and leaves some out. The table gives about 30,000 clones; the top ten clones make up 18% of it. The sample consisted of blood buffy coat. The receptor was derived from a woman aged 18 to 75 with a cervical HPV16 infection that either progressed to CIN3+ or cleared (not recorded which). V gene TRBV19 combines with J gene TRBJ2-3; D is unresolved. The CDR3 DNA, read in part, is TGTGCCAGTAGTACCTCACCGACTGAGAGCCGCACAGATACG. Protein product: CASSTSPTESRTDT. The CDR3, in full, reads CASSTSPTESRTDTQYF. The variable domain in full, completed from reference TRBV19 and TRBJ2-3, reads DGGITQSPKYLFRKEGQNVTLSCEQNLNHDAMYWYRQDPGQGLRLIYYSQIVNDFQKGDIAEGYSVSREKKESFPLTVTSAQKNPTAFYLCASSTSPTESRTDTQYFGPGTRLTVL.